The clone carrying this TCR beta chain has ten or more counts. Its target is not known. This sample was taken from a study of T cells in Graves' hyperthyroidism and ophthalmopathy. Trimming cost V 4 bases and J 3 bases, with 16 bases left between them. The CDR3 sequence is 15 residues long. RNA transcripts provided the source from which TCR beta CDR3 regions were amplified. A first-round RT-PCR of the TCR CDR3 used the HTBI primer set. Via MiXCR, TCRdb re-called the multiplex PCR reads, giving one row per CDR3 protein. There are some 700,000 distinct CDR3 sequences in the sample; approximately 15% occur only once, and 15% to 18% lies in the top ten. Hyperthyroidism of Graves' type that showed no ophthalmopathy progression within 18 months was stable. Patients showing uncontrolled infection, other autoimmune disease, pregnancy or lactation were ineligible. Orbital computed tomography, thyroid ultrasound, serum thyroxine and TRAb, and clinical symptoms together informed the diagnoses.

Study results and caveats: Separating ophthalmopathy from stable hyperthyroidism was achieved by a 13 V-J model.

What was sequenced was blood. The chain links TRBV12-3 or TRBV12-4 to TRBJ2-7; D may be TRBD2 (5 bases). The TCR sequence derives from a man aged 45-65 years with Graves' hyperthyroidism. CDR3 amino acids: CASSSLGRFIYEQYF. CDR3 sequence (DNA): TGTGCCAGCAGTTCCTTAGGGAGATTTATCTACGAGCAGTACTTC.